This T cell receptor beta chain was identified in a study of blood T cell repertoires in COVID-19. As for the study in general: Acute and convalescent COVID-19 samples came from the United States, Italy and Spain. PBMCs, B-cell-depleted T cells, or T cells provided the cDNA or gDNA that made up the material.

In the original analysis: From reference gene primer amplification, estimates of nucleated cell counts were derived. Clones were read by immunoSEQ multiplex PCR, and TCRdb kept only the in-frame ones, dropping some. The V and J calls and clone size are taken from that table; D and trimming were inferred from the DNA. Seen here are tens of thousands of clones, 85% to 90% observed once, and the top ten hold more than 15%. The CDR3 loop spans 15 amino acids. The germline V gene has CDR1 SGHDT and CDR2 YYEEEE. V was pared by 2 bases and J by 3 bases, with 2 bases of the junction left unmatched. This clone has a handful of counts.

Sequencing input: peripheral blood. V usage is TRBV5-6 and J usage is TRBJ2-7; 13 nucleotides agree with TRBD2. This TCR derives from a human donor in a cohort sampled during active COVID-19. CDR3 in amino acids: CASSFGTSGVYEQYF. In DNA form, the CDR3 reads TGTGCCAGCAGCTTTGGGACTAGCGGGGTCTACGAGCAGTACTTC.